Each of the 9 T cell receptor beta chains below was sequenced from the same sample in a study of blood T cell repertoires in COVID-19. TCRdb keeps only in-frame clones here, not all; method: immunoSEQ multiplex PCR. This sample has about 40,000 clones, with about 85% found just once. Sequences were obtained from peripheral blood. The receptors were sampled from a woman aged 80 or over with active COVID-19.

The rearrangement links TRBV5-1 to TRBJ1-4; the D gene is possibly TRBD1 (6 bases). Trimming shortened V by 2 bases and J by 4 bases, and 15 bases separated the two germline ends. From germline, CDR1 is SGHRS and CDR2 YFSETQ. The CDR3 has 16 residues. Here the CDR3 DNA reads TGCGCCAGCAGCTTAACCACAGGGCCCGGTAATGAAAAACTGTTTTTT. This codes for CASSLTTGPGNEKLFF.

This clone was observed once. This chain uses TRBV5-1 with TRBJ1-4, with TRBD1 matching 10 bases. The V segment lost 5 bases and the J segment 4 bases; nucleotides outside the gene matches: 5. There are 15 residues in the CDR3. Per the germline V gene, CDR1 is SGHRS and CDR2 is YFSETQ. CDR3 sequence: CASSRDRGGNEKLFF. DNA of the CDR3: TGCGCCAGCAGTCGGGACAGGGGTGGTAATGAAAAACTGTTTTTT.

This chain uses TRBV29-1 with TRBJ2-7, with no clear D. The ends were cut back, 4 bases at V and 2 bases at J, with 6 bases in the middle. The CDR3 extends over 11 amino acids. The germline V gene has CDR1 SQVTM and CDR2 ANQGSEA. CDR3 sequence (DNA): TGCAGCGTTGGAGTGGCCTACGAGCAGTACTTC. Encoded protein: CSVGVAYEQYF.

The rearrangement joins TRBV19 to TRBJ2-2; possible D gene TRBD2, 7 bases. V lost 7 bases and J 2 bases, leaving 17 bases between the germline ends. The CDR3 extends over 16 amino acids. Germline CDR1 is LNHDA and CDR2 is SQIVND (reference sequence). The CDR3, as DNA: TGTGCCAGTACCCAGAGGGGGGGCCTTAACACCGGGGAGCTGTTTTTT. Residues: CASTQRGGLNTGELFF.

CDR3: CATSRDKGTSTQYF. The CDR3 bases are TGTGCCACCAGCAGAGATAAAGGGACTTCGACCCAGTACTTC. The chain combines TRBV15 with TRBJ2-5; tentative D call: TRBD2 (6 bases). Per germline, CDR1 LNHNV and CDR2 YYDKDF (reference sequence). The CDR3 runs 14 residues. V lost 0 bases and J lost 7, with 12 bases in between.

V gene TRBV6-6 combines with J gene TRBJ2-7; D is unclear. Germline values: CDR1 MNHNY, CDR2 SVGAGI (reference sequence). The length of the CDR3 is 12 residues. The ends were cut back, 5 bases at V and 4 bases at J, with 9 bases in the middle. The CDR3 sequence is CASSGATYEQYF. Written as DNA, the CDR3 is TGTGCCAGCAGTGGAGCGACGTACGAGCAGTACTTC.

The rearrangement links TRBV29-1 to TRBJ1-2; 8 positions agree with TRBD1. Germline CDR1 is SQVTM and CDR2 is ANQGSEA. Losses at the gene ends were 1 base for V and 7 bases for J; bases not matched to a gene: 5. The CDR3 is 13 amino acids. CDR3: CSVEGGQDIGYTF. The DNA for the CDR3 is TGCAGCGTTGAAGGGGGACAGGATATTGGCTACACCTTC. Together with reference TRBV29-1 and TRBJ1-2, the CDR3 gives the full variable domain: SAVISQKPSRDICQRGTSLTIQCQVDSQVTMMFWYRQQPGQSLTLIATANQGSEATYESGFVIDKFPISRPNLTFSTLTVSNMSPEDSSIYLCSVEGGQDIGYTFGSGTRLTVV.

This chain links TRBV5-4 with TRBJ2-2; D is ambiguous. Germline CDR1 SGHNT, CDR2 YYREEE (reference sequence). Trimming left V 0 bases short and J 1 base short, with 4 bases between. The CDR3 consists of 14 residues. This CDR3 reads CASSLARNTGELFF. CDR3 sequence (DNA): TGTGCCAGCAGCTTGGCTCGGAACACCGGGGAGCTGTTTTTT.

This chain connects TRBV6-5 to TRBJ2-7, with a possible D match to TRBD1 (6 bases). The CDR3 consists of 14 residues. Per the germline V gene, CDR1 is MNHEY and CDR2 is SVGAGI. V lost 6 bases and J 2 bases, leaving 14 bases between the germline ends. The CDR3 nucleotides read TGTGCCAGCAGCTTAGACAGGCCGCCCTACGAGCAGTACTTC. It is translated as CASSLDRPPYEQYF.